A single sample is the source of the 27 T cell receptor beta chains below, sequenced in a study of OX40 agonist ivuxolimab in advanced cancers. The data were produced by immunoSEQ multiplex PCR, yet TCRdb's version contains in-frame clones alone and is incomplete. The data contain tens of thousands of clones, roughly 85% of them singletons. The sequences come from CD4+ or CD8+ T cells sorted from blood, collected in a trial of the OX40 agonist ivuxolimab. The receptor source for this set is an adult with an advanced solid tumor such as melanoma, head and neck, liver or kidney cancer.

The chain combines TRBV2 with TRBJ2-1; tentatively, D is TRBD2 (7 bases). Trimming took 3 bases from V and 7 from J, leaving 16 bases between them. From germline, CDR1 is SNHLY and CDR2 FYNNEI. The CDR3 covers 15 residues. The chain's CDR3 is CASSDNGGPFNEQFF. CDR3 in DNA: TGTGCCAGCAGTGACAACGGGGGGCCATTTAATGAGCAGTTCTTC.

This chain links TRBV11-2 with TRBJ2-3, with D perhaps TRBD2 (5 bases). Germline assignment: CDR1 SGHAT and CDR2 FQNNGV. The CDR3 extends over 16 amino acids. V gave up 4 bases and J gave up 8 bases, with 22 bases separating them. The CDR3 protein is CASSYGRGLSEITQYF. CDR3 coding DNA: TGTGCCAGCAGCTACGGACGGGGTCTTTCGGAGATTACGCAGTATTTT.

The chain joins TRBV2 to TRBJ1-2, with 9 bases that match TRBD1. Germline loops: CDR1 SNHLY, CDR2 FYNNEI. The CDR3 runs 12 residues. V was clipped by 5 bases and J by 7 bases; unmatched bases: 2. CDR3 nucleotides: TGTGCCAGCAGTTCACAGGGGGCTGGCTACACCTTC. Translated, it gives CASSSQGAGYTF.

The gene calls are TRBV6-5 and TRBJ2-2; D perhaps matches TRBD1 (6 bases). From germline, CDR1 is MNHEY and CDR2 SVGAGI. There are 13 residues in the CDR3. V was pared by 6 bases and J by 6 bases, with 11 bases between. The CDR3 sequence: CASSMDSAGELFF. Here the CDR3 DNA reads TGTGCCAGCAGCATGGACAGTGCCGGGGAGCTGTTTTTT.

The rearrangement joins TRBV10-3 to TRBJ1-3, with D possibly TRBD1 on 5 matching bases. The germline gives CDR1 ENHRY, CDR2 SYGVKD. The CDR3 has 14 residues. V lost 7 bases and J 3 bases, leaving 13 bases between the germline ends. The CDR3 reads CAITTPGDGNTIYF. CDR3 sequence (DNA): TGTGCCATCACTACCCCGGGGGATGGAAACACCATATATTTT.

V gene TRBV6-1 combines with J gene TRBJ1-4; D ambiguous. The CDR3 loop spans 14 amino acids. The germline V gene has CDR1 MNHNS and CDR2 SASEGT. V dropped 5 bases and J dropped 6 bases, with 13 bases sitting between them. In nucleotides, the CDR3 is TGTGCCAGCAGTCTCCGGGCTACGGATGAAAAACTGTTTTTT. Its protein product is CASSLRATDEKLFF.

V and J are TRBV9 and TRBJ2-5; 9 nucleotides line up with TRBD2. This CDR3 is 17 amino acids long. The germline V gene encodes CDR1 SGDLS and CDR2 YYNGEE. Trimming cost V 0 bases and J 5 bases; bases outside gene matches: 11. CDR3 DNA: TGTGCCAGCAGCGTAGGGTCCGGCGGGGGGGCCCTTGAGACCCAGTACTTC. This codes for CASSVGSGGGALETQYF.

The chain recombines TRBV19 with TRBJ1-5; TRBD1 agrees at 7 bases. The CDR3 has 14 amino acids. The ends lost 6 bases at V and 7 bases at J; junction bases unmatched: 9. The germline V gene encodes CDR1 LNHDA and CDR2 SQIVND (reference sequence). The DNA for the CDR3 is TGTGCCAGTAGACGAGGGCAGGGGGGGCAGCCCCAGCATTTT. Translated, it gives CASRRGQGGQPQHF.

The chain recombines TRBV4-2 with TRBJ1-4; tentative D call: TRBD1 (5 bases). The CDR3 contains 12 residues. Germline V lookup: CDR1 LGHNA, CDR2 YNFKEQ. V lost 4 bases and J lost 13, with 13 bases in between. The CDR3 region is CASSLDQGGLFF. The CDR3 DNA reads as TGTGCCAGCAGCCTGGATCAGGGTGGACTGTTTTTT.

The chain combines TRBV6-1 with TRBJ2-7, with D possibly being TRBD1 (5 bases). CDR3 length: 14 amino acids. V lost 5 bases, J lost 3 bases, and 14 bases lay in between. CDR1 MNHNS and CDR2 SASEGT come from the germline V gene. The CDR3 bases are TGTGCCAGCAGTAATTCAGGGCTGAACTACGAGCAGTACTTC. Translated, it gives CASSNSGLNYEQYF.

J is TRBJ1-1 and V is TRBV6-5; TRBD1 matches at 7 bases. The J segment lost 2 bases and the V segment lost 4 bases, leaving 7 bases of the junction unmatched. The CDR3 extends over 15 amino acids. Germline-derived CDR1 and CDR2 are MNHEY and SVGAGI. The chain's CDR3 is CASSSGQRVNTEAFF. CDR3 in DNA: TGTGCCAGCAGTTCGGGACAGCGGGTCAACACTGAAGCTTTCTTT.

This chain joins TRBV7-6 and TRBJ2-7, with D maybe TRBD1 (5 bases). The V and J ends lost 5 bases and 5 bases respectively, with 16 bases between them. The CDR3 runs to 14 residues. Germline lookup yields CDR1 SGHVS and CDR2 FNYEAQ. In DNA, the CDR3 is TGTGCCAGCAGCGCGTTGTACAGGACCCACGAGCAGTACTTC. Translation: CASSALYRTHEQYF.

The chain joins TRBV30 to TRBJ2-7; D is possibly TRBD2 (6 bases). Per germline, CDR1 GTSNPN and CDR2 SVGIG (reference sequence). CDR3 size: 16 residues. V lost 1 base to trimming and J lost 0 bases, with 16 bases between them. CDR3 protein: CAWSGPRRGASYEQYF. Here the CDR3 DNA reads TGTGCCTGGAGTGGACCTCGGCGGGGTGCCTCCTACGAGCAGTACTTC.

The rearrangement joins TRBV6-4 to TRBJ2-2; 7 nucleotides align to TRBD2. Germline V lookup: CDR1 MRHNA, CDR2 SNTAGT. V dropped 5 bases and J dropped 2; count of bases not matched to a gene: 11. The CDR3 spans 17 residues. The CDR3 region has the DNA TGTGCCAGCAGTCCCTTCGGAGGGACTATTAACACCGGGGAGCTGTTTTTT. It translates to CASSPFGGTINTGELFF.

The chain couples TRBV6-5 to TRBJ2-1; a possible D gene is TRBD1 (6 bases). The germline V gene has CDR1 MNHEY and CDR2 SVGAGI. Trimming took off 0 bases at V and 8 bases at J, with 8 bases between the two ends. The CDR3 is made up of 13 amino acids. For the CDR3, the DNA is TGTGCCAGCAGTTACTCCCAGGGGTATGAGCAGTTCTTC. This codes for CASSYSQGYEQFF.

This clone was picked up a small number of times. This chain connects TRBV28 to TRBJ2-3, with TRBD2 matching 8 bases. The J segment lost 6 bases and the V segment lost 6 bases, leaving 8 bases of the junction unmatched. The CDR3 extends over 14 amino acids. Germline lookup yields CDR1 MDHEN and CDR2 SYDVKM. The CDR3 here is CASSPRGGLDTQYF. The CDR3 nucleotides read TGTGCCAGCAGCCCCCGGGGGGGCCTCGATACGCAGTATTTT.

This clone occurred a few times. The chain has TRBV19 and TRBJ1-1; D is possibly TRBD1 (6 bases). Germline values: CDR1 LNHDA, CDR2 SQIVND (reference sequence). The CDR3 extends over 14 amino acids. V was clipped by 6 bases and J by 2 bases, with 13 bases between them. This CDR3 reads CASSKRGVNTEAFF. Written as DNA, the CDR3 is TGTGCCAGTAGCAAGAGGGGGGTTAACACTGAAGCTTTCTTT.

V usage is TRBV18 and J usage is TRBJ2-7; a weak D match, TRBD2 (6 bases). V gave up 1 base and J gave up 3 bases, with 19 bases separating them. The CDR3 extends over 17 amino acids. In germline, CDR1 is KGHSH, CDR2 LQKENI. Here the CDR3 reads CASSPLGRGLGNYEQYF. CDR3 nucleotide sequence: TGTGCCAGCTCACCACTAGGAAGGGGACTCGGGAACTACGAGCAGTACTTC.

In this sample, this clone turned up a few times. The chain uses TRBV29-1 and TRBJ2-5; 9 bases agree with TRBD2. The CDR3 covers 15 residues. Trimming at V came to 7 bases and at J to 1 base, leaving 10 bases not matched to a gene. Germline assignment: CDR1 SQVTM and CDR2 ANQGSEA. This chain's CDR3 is CSAQGSGGPQETQYF. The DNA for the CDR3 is TGCAGCGCTCAAGGTAGCGGGGGACCCCAAGAGACCCAGTACTTC.

CDR3 nucleotides: TGTGCCAGCAGTTACGGGGGAACTAGAAGGACTGAAGCTTTCTTT. Protein product: CASSYGGTRRTEAFF. V is TRBV6-6 and J is TRBJ1-1, with D maybe TRBD1 (5 bases). CDR1 and CDR2 from the germline V gene are MNHNY and SVGAGI (reference sequence). The CDR3 loop spans 15 amino acids. V lost 2 bases and J lost 5, with 15 bases in between.

CDR3 coding DNA: TGTGCCAGCAGCCAAGATTCCGGGATGGTCATGAACACTGAAGCTTTCTTT. Amino acids: CASSQDSGMVMNTEAFF. The chain joins TRBV4-2 to TRBJ1-1; D remains ambiguous. The CDR3 is 17 residues long. V lost 0 bases and J lost 0, with 14 bases in between. Germline lookup yields CDR1 LGHNA and CDR2 YNFKEQ.

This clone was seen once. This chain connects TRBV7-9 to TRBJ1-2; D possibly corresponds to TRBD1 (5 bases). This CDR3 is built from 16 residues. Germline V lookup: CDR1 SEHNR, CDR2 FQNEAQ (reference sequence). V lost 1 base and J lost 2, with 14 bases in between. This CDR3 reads CASSLGSVGQNYGYTF. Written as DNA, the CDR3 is TGTGCCAGCAGCTTAGGGTCGGTGGGGCAGAACTATGGCTACACCTTC.

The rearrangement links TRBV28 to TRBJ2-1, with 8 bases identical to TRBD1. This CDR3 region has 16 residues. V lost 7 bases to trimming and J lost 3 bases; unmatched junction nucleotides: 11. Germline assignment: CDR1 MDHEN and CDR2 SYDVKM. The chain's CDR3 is CASTNSLGTGYNEQFF. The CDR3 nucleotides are TGTGCCAGCACCAACTCTTTAGGGACAGGCTACAATGAGCAGTTCTTC. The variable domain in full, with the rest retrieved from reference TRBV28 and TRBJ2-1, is DVKVTQSSRYLVKRTGEKVFLECVQDMDHENMFWYRQDPGLGLRLIYFSYDVKMKEKGDIPEGYSVSREKKERFSLILESASTNQTSMYLCASTNSLGTGYNEQFFGPGTRLTVL.

CDR3 DNA: TGTGCCAGCAGCCCGGGTAATCTCTACAATGAGCAGTTCTTC. Protein sequence: CASSPGNLYNEQFF. The chain has TRBV7-2 and TRBJ2-1; the D is unclear. The CDR3 runs to 14 residues. The germline V gene has CDR1 SGHTA and CDR2 FQGNSA. Trimming took off 5 bases at V and 3 bases at J, with 11 bases between the two ends.

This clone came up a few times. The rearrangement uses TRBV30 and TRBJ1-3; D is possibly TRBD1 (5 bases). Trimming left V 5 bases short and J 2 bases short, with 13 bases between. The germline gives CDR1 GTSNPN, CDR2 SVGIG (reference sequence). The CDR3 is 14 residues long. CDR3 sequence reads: CAWRTGSTGNTIYF. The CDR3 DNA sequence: TGTGCCTGGCGTACAGGCTCCACTGGAAACACCATATATTTT.

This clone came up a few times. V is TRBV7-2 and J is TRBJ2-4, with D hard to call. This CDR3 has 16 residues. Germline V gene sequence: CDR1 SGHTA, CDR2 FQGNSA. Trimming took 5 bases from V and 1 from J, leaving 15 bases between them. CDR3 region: CASSPDSPEAKNIQYF. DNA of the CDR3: TGTGCCAGCAGCCCAGACTCCCCGGAGGCCAAAAACATTCAGTACTTC.

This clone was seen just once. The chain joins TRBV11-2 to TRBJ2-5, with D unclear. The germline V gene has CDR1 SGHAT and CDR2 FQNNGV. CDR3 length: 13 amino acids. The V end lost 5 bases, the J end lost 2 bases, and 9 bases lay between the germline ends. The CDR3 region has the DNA TGTGCCAGCAGCGTCGGACCACAAGAGACCCAGTACTTC. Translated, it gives CASSVGPQETQYF.